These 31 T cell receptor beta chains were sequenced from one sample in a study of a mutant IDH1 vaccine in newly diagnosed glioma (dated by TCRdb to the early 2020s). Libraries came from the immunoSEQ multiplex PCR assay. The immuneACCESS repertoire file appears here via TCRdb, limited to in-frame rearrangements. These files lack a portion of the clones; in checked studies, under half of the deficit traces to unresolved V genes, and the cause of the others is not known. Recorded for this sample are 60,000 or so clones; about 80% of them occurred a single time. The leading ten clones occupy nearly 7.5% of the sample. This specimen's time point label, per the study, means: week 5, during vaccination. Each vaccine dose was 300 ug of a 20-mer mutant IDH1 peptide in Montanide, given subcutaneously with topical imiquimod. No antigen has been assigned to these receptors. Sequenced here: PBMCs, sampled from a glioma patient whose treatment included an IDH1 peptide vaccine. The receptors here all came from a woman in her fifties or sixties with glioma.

The CDR3 protein is CASSAVRVTDSPLHF. The CDR3 DNA reads as TGTGCCAGCAGTGCGGTCAGGGTTACCGATTCACCCCTCCACTTT. The chain links TRBV27 to TRBJ1-6, with a tentative D call TRBD1 (5 bases). Between the trimmed V and J ends, which lost 5 bases and 8 bases, there was a span of 16 bases. The CDR3 totals 15 residues. CDR1 MNHEY and CDR2 SMNVEV come from the germline V gene (reference sequence).

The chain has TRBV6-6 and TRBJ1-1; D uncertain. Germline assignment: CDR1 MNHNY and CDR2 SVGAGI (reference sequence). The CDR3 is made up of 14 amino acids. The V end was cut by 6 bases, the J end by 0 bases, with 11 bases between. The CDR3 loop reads CASRPDRLNTEAFF. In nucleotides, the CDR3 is TGTGCCAGCAGACCGGACCGATTGAACACTGAAGCTTTCTTT.

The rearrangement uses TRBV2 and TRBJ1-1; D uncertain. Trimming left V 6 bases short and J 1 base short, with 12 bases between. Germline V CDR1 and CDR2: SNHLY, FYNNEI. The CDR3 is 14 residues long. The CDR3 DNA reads TGTGCCAGCAGAAGCTGGGAATCGAACACTGAAGCTTTCTTT. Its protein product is CASRSWESNTEAFF.

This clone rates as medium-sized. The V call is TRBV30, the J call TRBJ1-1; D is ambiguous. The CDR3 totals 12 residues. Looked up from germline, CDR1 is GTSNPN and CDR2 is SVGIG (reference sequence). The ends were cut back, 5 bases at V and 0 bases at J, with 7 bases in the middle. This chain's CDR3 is CAWGLMNTEAFF. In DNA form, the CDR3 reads TGTGCCTGGGGACTTATGAACACTGAAGCTTTCTTT.

The CDR3 DNA sequence: TGTGCCAGCAGCCGGGGACCGGTTAATGAAAAACTGTTTTTT. Translated: CASSRGPVNEKLFF. The gene calls are TRBV5-6 and TRBJ1-4, with D maybe TRBD1 (5 bases). The CDR3 has 14 amino acids. The ends were cut back, 4 bases at V and 4 bases at J, with 11 bases in the middle. Germline lookup yields CDR1 SGHDT and CDR2 YYEEEE.

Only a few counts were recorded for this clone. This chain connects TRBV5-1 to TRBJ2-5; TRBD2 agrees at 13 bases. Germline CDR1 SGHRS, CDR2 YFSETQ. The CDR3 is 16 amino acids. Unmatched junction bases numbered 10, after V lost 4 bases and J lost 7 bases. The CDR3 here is CASSQGTSGDGGTQYF. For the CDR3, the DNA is TGCGCCAGCAGCCAGGGGACTAGCGGGGACGGTGGGACCCAGTACTTC.

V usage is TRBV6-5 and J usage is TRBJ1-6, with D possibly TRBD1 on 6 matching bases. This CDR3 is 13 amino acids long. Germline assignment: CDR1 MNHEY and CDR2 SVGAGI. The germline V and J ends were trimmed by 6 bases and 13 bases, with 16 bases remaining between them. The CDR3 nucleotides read TGTGCCAGCAGCGCTACCCGACAGGCTCCCCTCCACTTT. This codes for CASSATRQAPLHF.

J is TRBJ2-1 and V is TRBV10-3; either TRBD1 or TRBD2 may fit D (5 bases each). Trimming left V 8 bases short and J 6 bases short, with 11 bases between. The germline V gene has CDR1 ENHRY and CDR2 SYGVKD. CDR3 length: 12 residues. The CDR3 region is CAIGAGTNEQFF. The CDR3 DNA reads TGTGCCATCGGAGCCGGGACCAATGAGCAGTTCTTC.

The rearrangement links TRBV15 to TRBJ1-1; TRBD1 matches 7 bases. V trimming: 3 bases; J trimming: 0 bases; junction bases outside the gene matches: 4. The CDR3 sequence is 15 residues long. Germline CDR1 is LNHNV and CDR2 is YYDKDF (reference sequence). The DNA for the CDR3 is TGTGCCACCAGCAGCCCACAGGGGATGAACACTGAAGCTTTCTTT. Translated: CATSSPQGMNTEAFF. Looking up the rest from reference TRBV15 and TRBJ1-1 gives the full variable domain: DAMVIQNPRYQVTQFGKPVTLSCSQTLNHNVMYWYQQKSSQAPKLLFHYYDKDFNNEADTPDNFQSRRPNTSFCFLDIRSPGLGDTAMYLCATSSPQGMNTEAFFGQGTRLTVV.

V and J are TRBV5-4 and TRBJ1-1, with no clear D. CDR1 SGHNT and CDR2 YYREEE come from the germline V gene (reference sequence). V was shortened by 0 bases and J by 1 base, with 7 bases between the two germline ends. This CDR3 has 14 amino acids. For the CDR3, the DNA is TGTGCCAGCAGCTTGGGCGGCCAGAACACTGAAGCTTTCTTT. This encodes CASSLGGQNTEAFF.

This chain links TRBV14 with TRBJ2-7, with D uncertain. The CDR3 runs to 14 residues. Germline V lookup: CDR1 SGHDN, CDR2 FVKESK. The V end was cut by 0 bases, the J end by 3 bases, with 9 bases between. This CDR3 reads CASSQEVGGYEQYF. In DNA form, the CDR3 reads TGTGCCAGCAGCCAAGAAGTGGGTGGCTACGAGCAGTACTTC. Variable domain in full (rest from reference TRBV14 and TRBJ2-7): EAGVTQFPSHSVIEKGQTVTLRCDPISGHDNLYWYRRVMGKEIKFLLHFVKESKQDESGMPNNRFLAERTGGTYSTLKVQPAELEDSGVYFCASSQEVGGYEQYFGPGTRLTVT.

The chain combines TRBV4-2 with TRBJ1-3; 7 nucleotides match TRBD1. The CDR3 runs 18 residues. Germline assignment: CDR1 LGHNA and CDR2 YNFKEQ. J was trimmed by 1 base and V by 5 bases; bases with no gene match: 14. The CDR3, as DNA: TGTGCCAGCAGCTATGGGAAGACAGGGAGGAATTCTGGAAACACCATATATTTT. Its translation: CASSYGKTGRNSGNTIYF.

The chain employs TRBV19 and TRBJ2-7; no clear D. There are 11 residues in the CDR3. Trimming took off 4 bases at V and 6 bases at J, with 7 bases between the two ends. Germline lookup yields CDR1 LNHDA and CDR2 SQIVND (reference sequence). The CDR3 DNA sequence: TGTGCCAGTAGTAGCAGGAGCGAGCAGTACTTC. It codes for CASSSRSEQYF.

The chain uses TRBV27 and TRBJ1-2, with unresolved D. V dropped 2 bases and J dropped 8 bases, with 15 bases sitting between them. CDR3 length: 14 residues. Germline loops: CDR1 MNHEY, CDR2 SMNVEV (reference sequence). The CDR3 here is CASSLEGPGGGYTF. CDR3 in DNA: TGTGCCAGCAGTTTAGAAGGTCCTGGAGGGGGCTACACCTTC.

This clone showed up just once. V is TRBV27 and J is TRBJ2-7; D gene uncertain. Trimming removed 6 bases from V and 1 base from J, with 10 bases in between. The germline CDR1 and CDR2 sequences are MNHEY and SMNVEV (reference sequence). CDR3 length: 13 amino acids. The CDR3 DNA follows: TGTGCCAGCAGGGATCCGGATTCCTACGAGCAGTACTTC. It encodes CASRDPDSYEQYF.

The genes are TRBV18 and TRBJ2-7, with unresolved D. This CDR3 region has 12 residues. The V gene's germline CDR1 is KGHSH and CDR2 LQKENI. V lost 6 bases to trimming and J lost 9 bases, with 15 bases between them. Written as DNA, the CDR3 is TGTGCCAGCTCGTTAAAACAAGGTCCGCAGTACTTC. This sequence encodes CASSLKQGPQYF. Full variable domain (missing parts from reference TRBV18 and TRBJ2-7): NAGVMQNPRHLVRRRGQEARLRCSPMKGHSHVYWYRQLPEEGLKFMVYLQKENIIDESGMPKERFSAEFPKEGPSILRIQQVVRGDSAAYFCASSLKQGPQYFGPGTRLTVT.

Here the CDR3 DNA reads TGTGCCTGGGGGACAACTAAAAACATTCAGTACTTC. Its protein product is CAWGTTKNIQYF. The V and J genes are TRBV30 and TRBJ2-4, with D possibly TRBD1 on 6 matching bases. The CDR3 totals 12 residues. Germline V gene lookup returns CDR1 GTSNPN and CDR2 SVGIG (reference sequence). Trimming left V 5 bases short and J 4 bases short, with 9 bases between.

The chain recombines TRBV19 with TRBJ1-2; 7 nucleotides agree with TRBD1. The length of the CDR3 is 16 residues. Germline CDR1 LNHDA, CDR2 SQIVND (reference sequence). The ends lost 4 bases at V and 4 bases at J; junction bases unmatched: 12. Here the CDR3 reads CASSTGGLGDSYGYTF. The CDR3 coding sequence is TGTGCCAGTAGTACCGGGGGTTTGGGGGACAGCTATGGCTACACCTTC.

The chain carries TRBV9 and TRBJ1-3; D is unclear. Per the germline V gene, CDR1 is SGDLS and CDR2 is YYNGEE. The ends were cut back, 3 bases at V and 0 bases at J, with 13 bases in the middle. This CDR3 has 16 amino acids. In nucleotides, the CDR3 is TGTGCCAGCAGCGGGGTACAGCAAGTCTCTGGAAACACCATATATTTT. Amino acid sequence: CASSGVQQVSGNTIYF.

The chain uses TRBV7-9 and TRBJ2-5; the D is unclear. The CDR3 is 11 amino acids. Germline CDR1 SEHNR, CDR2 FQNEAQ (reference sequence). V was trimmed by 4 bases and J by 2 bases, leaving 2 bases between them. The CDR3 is CASSYQETQYF. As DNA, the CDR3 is TGTGCCAGCAGCTATCAAGAGACCCAGTACTTC.

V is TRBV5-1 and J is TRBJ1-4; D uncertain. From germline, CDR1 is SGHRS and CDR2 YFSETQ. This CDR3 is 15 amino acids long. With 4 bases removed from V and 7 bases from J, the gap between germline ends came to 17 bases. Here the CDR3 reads CASSLDGSQSEKLFF. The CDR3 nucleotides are TGCGCCAGCAGCCTCGACGGGTCCCAGAGTGAAAAACTGTTTTTT.

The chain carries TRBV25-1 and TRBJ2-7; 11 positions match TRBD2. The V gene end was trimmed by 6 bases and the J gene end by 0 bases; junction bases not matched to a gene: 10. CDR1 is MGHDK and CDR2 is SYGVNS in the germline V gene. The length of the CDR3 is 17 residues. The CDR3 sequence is CASRTPTSGGHSYEQYF. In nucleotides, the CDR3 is TGTGCCAGCAGGACCCCCACTAGCGGGGGACACTCCTACGAGCAGTACTTC.

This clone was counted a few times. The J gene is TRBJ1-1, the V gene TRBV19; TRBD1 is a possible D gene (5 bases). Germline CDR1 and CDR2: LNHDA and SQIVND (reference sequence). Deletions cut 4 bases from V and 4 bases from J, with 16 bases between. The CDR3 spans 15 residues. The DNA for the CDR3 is TGTGCCAGTAGTACACTCAGGGTCGGGGTCACTGAAGCTTTCTTT. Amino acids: CASSTLRVGVTEAFF.

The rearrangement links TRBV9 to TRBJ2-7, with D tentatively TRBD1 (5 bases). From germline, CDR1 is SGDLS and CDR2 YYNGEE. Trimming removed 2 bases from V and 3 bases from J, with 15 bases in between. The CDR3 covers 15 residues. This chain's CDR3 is CASSVSPRQNYEQYF. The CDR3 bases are TGTGCCAGCAGCGTCTCCCCCAGACAGAACTACGAGCAGTACTTC.

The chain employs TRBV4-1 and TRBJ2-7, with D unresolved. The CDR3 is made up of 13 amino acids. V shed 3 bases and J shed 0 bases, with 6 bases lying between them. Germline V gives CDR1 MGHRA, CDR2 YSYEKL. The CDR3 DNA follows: TGCGCCAGCAGCCACGCCAGCTCCTACGAGCAGTACTTC. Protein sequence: CASSHASSYEQYF.

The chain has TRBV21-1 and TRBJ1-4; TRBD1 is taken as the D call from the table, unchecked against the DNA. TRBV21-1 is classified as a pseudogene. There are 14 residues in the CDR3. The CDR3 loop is CASSPGTALGKLFF. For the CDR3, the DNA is TGTGCCAGCAGCCCCGGGACAGCCTTGGGAAAACTGTTTTTT.

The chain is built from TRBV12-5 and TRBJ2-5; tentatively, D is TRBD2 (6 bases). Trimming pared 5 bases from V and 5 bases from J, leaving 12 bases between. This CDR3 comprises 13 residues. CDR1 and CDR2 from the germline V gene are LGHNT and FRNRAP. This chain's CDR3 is CASGPGGGETQYF. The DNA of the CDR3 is TGTGCTAGTGGTCCTGGGGGAGGCGAGACCCAGTACTTC.

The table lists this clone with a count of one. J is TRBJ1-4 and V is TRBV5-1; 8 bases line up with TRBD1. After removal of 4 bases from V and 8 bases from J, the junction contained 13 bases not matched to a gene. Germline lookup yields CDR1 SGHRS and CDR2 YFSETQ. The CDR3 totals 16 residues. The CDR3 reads CASSPGQGAEGEKLFF. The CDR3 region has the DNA TGCGCCAGCAGCCCGGGGCAGGGGGCTGAGGGAGAAAAACTGTTTTTT.

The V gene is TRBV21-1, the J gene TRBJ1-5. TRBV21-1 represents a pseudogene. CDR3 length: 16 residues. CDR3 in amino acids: CASTQRQRGSNQPQHF. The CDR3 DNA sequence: TGTGCCAGCACTCAAAGACAGCGAGGGTCCAATCAGCCCCAGCATTTT.

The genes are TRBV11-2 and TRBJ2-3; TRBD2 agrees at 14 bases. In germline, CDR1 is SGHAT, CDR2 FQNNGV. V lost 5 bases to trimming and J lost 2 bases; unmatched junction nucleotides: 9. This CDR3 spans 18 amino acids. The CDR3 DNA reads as TGTGCCAGCAGCCCTGGACTAGCGGGGGGACTATACACAGATACGCAGTATTTT. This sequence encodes CASSPGLAGGLYTDTQYF.

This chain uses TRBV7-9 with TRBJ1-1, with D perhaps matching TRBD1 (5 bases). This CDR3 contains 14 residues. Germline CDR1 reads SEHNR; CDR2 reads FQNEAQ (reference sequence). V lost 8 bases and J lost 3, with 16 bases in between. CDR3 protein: CASRWERGDTEAFF. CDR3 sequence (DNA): TGTGCCAGCCGTTGGGAGCGGGGGGACACTGAAGCTTTCTTT.